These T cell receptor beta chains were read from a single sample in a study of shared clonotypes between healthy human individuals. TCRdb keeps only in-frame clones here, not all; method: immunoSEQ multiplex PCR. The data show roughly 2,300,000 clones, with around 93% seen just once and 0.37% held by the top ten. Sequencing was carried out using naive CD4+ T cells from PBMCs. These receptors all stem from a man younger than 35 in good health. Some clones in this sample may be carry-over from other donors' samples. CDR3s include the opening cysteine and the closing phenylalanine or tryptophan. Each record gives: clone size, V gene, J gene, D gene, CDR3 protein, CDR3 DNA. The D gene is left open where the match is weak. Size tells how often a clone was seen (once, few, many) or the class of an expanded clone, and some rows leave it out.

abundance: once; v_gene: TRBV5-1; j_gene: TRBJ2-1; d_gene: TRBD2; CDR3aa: CASSGTSDSSNEQFF; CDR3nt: TGCGCCAGCAGCGGAACTAGCGACTCCTCCAATGAGCAGTTCTTC
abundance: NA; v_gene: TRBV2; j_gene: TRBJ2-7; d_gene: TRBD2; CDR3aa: CASSEASGRGFYEQYF; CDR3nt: TGTGCCAGCAGTGAAGCGAGCGGGAGGGGCTTCTACGAGCAGTACTTC
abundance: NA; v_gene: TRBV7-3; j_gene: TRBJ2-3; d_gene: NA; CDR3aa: CASSNPRGGTDTQYF; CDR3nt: TGTGCCAGCAGCAACCCCAGGGGGGGCACAGATACGCAGTATTTT
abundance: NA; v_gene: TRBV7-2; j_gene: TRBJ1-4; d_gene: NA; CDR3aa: CASSSWAPIATNEKLFF; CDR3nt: TGTGCCAGCAGCTCATGGGCGCCCATTGCAACTAATGAAAAACTGTTTTTT
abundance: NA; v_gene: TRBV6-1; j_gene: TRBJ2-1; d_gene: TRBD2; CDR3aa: CASSSGTSKNEQFF; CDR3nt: TGTGCCAGCAGTTCCGGGACTAGCAAAAATGAGCAGTTCTTC
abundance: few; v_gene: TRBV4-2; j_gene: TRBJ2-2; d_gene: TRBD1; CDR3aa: CASSRSGTVNTGELFF; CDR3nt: TGTGCCAGCAGCCGCTCCGGGACAGTGAACACCGGGGAGCTGTTTTTT
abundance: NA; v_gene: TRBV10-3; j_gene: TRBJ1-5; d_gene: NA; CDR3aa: CAISENRAVNQPQHF; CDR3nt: TGTGCCATCAGTGAAAACAGGGCGGTCAATCAGCCCCAGCATTTT
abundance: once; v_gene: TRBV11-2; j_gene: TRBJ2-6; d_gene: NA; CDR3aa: CASRHLSLGANVLTF; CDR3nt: TGTGCCAGCAGACATTTATCCCTCGGGGCCAACGTCCTGACTTTC
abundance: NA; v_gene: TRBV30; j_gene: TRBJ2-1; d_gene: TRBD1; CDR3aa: CAWGGQGYNEQFF; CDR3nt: TGTGCCTGGGGGGGACAGGGGTACAATGAGCAGTTCTTC
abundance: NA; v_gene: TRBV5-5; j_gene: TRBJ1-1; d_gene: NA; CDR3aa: CASSSLAGAGTEAFF; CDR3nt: TGTGCCAGCAGCTCGTTGGCAGGGGCAGGCACTGAAGCTTTCTTT
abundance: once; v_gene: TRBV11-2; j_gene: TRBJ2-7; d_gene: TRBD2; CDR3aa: CASSLFSLAASYEQYF; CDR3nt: TGTGCCAGCAGCTTATTTAGTCTAGCGGCGTCCTACGAGCAGTACTTC
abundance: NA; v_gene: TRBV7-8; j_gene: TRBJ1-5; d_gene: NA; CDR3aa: CASSRGGFVNQPQHF; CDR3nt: TGTGCCAGCAGCCGGGGGGGGTTCGTCAATCAGCCCCAGCATTTT
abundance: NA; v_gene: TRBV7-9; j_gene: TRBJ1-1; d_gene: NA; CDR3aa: CASRTQENTEAFF; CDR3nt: TGTGCCAGCAGAACTCAGGAGAACACTGAAGCTTTCTTT
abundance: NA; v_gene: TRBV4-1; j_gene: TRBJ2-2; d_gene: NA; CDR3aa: CASSQVPVTFSTGELFF; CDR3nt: TGCGCCAGCAGCCAAGTCCCGGTGACATTCAGTACCGGGGAGCTGTTTTTT
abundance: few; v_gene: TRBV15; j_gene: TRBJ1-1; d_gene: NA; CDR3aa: CATSRQKNTEAFF; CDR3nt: TGTGCCACCAGCAGACAGAAGAACACTGAAGCTTTCTTT
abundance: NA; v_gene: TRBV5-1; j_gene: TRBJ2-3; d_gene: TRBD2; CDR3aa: CASSLGGAGGPFRTDTQYF; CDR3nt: TGCGCCAGCAGCTTGGGAGGAGCGGGAGGGCCTTTTAGGACAGATACGCAGTATTTT
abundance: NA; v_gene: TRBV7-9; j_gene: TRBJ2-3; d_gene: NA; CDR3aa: CASSYRPGQRGPGDTQYF; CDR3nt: TGTGCCAGCAGTTACCGGCCGGGACAGCGGGGACCGGGGGATACGCAGTATTTT
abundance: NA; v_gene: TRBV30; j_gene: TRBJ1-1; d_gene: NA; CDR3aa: CAWRAQLTGSAEAFF; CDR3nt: TGTGCCTGGAGGGCGCAGTTAACAGGGTCCGCTGAAGCTTTCTTT
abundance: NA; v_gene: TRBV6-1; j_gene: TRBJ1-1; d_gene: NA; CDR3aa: CASSGAGPYTEAFF; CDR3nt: TGTGCCAGCAGTGGGGCAGGACCGTACACTGAAGCTTTCTTT
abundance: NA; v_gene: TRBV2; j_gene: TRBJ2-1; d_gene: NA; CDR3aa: CASRPVGQRANNEQFF; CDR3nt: TGTGCCAGCCGCCCCGTTGGGCAGAGAGCCAACAATGAGCAGTTCTTC
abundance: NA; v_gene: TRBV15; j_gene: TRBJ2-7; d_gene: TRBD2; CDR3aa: CATSRGTSGRYGEQYF; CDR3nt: TGTGCCACCAGCCGGGGGACTAGCGGGAGGTATGGGGAGCAGTACTTC
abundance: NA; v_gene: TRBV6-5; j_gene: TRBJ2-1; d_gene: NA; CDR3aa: CASSYSMTNWGQQFF; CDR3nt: TGTGCCAGCAGTTACTCCATGACTAATTGGGGGCAGCAGTTCTTC
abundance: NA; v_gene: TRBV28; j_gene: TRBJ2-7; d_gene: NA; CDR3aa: CASSPILDSSYEQYF; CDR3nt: TGTGCCAGCAGTCCTATCCTTGACAGCTCCTACGAGCAGTACTTC
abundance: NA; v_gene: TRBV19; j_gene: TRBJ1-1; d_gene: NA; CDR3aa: CASRSIRTGTQDGEAFF; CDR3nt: TGTGCCAGTAGGTCCATTCGAACCGGGACACAGGACGGAGAAGCTTTCTTT
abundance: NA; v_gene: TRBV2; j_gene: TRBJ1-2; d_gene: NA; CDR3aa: CASSGTANYGYTF; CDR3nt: TGTGCCAGCAGTGGGACGGCAAACTATGGCTACACCTTC
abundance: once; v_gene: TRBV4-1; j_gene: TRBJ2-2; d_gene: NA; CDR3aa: CASSQEAWLAENTGELFF; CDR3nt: TGCGCCAGCAGCCAAGAGGCTTGGTTAGCGGAGAACACCGGGGAGCTGTTTTTT
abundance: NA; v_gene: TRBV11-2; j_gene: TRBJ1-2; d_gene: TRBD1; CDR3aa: CASSPSWTGTYGYTF; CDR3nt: TGTGCCAGCAGCCCCAGCTGGACAGGGACCTATGGCTACACCTTC
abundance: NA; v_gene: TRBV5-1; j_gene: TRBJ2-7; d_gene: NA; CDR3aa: CASSSVGSANYEQYF; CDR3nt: TGCGCCAGCAGCTCCGTGGGGTCGGCCAACTACGAGCAGTACTTC
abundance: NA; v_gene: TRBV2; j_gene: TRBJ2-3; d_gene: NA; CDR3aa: CASSEIPDSRAYF; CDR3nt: TGTGCCAGCAGTGAAATCCCGGACTCCCGGGCGTATTTT
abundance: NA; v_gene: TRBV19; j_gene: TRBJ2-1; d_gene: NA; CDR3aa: CASSIAGGVYNEQFF; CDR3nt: TGTGCCAGTAGTATCGCCGGGGGAGTTTACAATGAGCAGTTCTTC
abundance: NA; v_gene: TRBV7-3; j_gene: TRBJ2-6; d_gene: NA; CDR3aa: CASSLERGAGANVLTF; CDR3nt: TGTGCCAGCAGCTTAGAACGGGGTGCTGGGGCCAACGTCCTGACTTTC
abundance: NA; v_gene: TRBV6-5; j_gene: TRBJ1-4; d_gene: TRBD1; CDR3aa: CASSYAQGQGNEKLFF; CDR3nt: TGTGCCAGCAGTTACGCACAGGGACAGGGCAATGAAAAACTGTTTTTT
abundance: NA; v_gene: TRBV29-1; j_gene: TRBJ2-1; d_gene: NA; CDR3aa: CSVESGSSYNEQFF; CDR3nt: TGCAGCGTTGAGTCTGGGAGCTCCTACAATGAGCAGTTCTTC
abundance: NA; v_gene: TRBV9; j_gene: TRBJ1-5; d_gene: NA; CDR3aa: CASSVAGTVGQPQHF; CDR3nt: TGTGCCAGCAGCGTGGCCGGGACGGTGGGCCAGCCCCAGCATTTT
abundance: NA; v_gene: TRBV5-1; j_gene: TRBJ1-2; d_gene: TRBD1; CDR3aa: CASSLKGADGYTF; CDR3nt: TGCGCCAGCAGCTTGAAGGGGGCGGATGGCTACACCTTC
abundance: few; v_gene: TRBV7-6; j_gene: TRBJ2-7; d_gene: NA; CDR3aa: CASSPLATGNYEQYF; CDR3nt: TGTGCCAGCAGCCCACTCGCAACAGGGAACTACGAGCAGTACTTC
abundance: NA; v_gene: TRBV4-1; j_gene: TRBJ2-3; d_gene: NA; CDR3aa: CASSQVAHNMRADTQYF; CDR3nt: TGCGCCAGCAGCCAAGTGGCCCACAATATGCGTGCGGATACGCAGTATTTT
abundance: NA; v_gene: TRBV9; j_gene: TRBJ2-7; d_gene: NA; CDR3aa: CASSAGMGEQYF; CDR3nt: TGTGCCAGCAGCGCAGGCATGGGCGAGCAGTACTTC
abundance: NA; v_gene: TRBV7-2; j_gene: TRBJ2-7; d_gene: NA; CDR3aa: CASSLSRPPNSYEQYF; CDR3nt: TGTGCCAGCAGCTTGTCTCGGCCTCCAAACTCCTACGAGCAGTACTTC